This record covers a single T cell receptor beta chain. Its antigen is not known. Sample donors were healthy Caucasian individuals that came from Russia, aged about 6 to 100. PCR was performed a second time for 7 to 11 cycles using a sample-barcoded 5' primer and a J-beta primer mix. TCRdb reprocessed the 5' RACE reads with MiXCR, giving one entry per CDR3 protein. Of 1,800,000 or so distinct CDR3 sequences in the sample, about two fifths are singletons; the top ten hold more than 20%. The sample belongs to a study of blood T cells in healthy people across ages. Study-level findings and limits: The donors' CMV status was not determined, possibly confounding changes in expanded clonotypes. Estimated diversity, derived from one million T cells, was regarded as an underestimate.

The length of the CDR3 is 16 residues. From germline, CDR1 is SGHTA and CDR2 FQGNSA. V dropped 5 bases and J dropped 4; count of bases not matched to a gene: 13. The chain is built from TRBV7-2 and TRBJ1-2, with 7 bases matching TRBD1. The origin of this receptor is a human donor in good health. The sample taken for sequencing was blood. CDR3: CASSEQGGGAGYGYTF. In DNA form, the CDR3 reads TGTGCCAGCAGCGAACAGGGAGGGGGCGCCGGCTATGGCTACACCTTC.